The rows below give T cell receptor beta chains drawn from one sample of a study of OX40 agonist ivuxolimab in advanced cancers. Here immunoSEQ multiplex PCR was the method, and the copy in TCRdb shows in-frame clones only, minus some. The table lists about 160,000 clones, approximately 94% of them singletons. Sequencing was performed on CD4+ or CD8+ T cells sorted from blood, taken in a trial of the OX40 agonist ivuxolimab. Receptors were obtained from an adult with an advanced solid tumor such as melanoma, head and neck, liver or kidney cancer. Each CDR3 is given with its conserved first and last residue. A D gene is named only where the DNA matches it firmly. Clone size is stated in some rows and not others, as once, few, many or a class when expanded.

clone_size j_call d_call v_call cdr3_aa cdr3_nt
NA TRBJ2-2 TRBD2 TRBV7-9 CASSPLAVTGELFF TGTGCCAGCAGCCCCCTAGCGGTCACCGGGGAGCTGTTTTTT
once TRBJ2-3 TRBD2 TRBV9 CASSRTSGGTDTQYF TGTGCCAGCAGCCGAACTAGCGGGGGCACAGATACGCAGTATTTT
NA TRBJ1-2 NA TRBV6-1 CASSEVGVLGYTF TGTGCCAGCAGTGAGGTGGGGGTCTTAGGCTACACCTTC
NA TRBJ2-7 TRBD2 TRBV5-1 CASSVAGGNSYEQYF TGCGCCAGCAGCGTAGCGGGGGGCAACTCCTACGAGCAGTACTTC
few TRBJ2-7 NA TRBV18 CASSLRQNEQYF TGTGCCAGCTCACTTCGACAGAACGAGCAGTACTTC
NA TRBJ1-2 TRBD1 TRBV30 CASNPRTGVGGYTF TGTGCCTCGAACCCCCGGACAGGGGTAGGTGGCTACACCTTC
NA TRBJ1-1 NA TRBV6-5 CASSYSYGNLRPEAFF TGTGCCAGCAGTTACTCGTACGGGAATCTCAGACCTGAAGCTTTCTTT
NA TRBJ2-5 NA TRBV6-6 CASSYSRPGETQYF TGTGCCAGCAGTTACTCGAGACCCGGAGAGACCCAGTACTTC
NA TRBJ1-1 NA TRBV5-1 CASSLGGMNTEAFF TGCGCCAGCAGCTTGGGAGGTATGAACACTGAAGCTTTCTTT
NA TRBJ2-5 TRBD2 TRBV5-1 CASSLGGLAGQETQYF TGCGCCAGCAGCTTGGGAGGACTAGCGGGGCAAGAGACCCAGTACTTC
NA TRBJ2-1 NA TRBV6-4 CASSEGLYNEQFF TGTGCCAGCAGTGAGGGCCTTTACAATGAGCAGTTCTTC
NA TRBJ2-1 TRBD1 TRBV19 CASSNPGTGGYNEQFF TGTGCCAGTTCCAATCCCGGGACAGGGGGCTACAATGAGCAGTTCTTC
once TRBJ2-3 TRBD1 TRBV4-1 CASSPGQGFTDTQYF TGCGCCAGCAGCCCGGGACAGGGATTCACAGATACGCAGTATTTT
NA TRBJ2-5 TRBD2 TRBV9 CASSVGYREGGETQYF TGTGCCAGCAGCGTAGGATACCGGGAGGGGGGAGAGACCCAGTACTTC
NA TRBJ1-1 TRBD1 TRBV7-9 CASTRGTGNTEAFF TGTGCCAGCACCAGGGGGACGGGGAACACTGAAGCTTTCTTT
NA TRBJ1-5 NA TRBV5-5 CASSLRRSSLTDSNQPQHF TGTGCCAGCAGCTTGAGGCGGTCGTCCCTTACCGATAGCAATCAGCCCCAGCATTTT
NA TRBJ2-7 TRBD1 TRBV6-5 CASNGAGGTYEQYF TGTGCCAGCAACGGCGCAGGGGGCACCTACGAGCAGTACTTC
NA TRBJ2-6 NA TRBV27 CASSFKGAYLSGANVLTF TGTGCCAGCAGTTTTAAAGGGGCCTACCTCTCTGGGGCCAACGTCCTGACTTTC
NA TRBJ2-1 NA TRBV2 CASTSDSGRQFF TGTGCCAGCACTTCGGACAGCGGACGTCAGTTCTTC
NA TRBJ1-2 NA TRBV7-3 CASSLGMDGPGYTF TGTGCCAGCAGCTTAGGGATGGACGGACCTGGCTACACCTTC
NA TRBJ2-7 NA TRBV6-6 CASSNSGTTLEQYF TGTGCCAGCAGTAACTCCGGGACCACCCTCGAGCAGTACTTC
NA TRBJ1-1 NA TRBV5-1 CASSGLTGRAGPPAFF TGCGCCAGCAGCGGACTGACAGGCAGAGCAGGTCCACCAGCTTTCTTT
NA TRBJ2-3 NA TRBV2 CASIDTGAVPRADTQYF TGTGCCAGCATCGATACCGGGGCAGTCCCAAGGGCAGATACGCAGTATTTT
NA TRBJ2-1 TRBD2 TRBV11-3 CASSHEGLAGEDEQFF TGTGCCAGCAGTCACGAGGGACTAGCGGGAGAGGATGAGCAGTTCTTC
NA TRBJ2-4 TRBD1 TRBV30 CAWQTTGWGIQYF TGTGCCTGGCAGACGACAGGGTGGGGCATTCAGTACTTC
NA TRBJ1-2 NA TRBV11-2 CASSLRQVGNWAYGYTF TGTGCCAGCAGCTTAAGGCAGGTAGGAAATTGGGCCTATGGCTACACCTTC